The entry that follows covers one T cell receptor (beta chain) sequence. At least ten counts were recorded for this clonotype. No cognate antigen has been identified for it. It has no much larger one-base neighbor in the sample; base qualities were not kept. The data belong to a study of early T cells in non-severe SARS-CoV-2 infection (dated by TCRdb to about 2021). A note on the overall study: Bulk RNA from unsorted whole blood was used for TCR sequencing, so alpha and beta chains could not be paired. General conclusions and limits of the study: VDJdb matching was skewed toward anti-spike CD8 responses and likely underestimated virus-specific expansions by missing private and CD4 specificities.

A case-control design nested within a healthcare worker cohort in London, UK, was used, with weekly nasopharyngeal swab PCR tests and blood sampling performed. Healthcare workers were recruited between 23 and 31 March 2020, during the week of the UK lockdown, and were followed weekly for up to roughly 16 weeks. The library was obtained by 5' RACE. The sample was run on a NextSeq 500. The TCR library protocol attached unique molecular identifiers to individual cDNA molecules to correct for sequencing error and PCR bias. TCR alpha and beta chains were both sequenced, and the abundances of alpha and beta sequences in each sample were closely correlated with each other. For the original study's pipeline: Decombinator V4 was used to perform V gene, J gene and CDR3 annotation of TCR sequences. TCRs were defined as expanded if a significant change between any two time points was detected under a Poisson model with p below 0.0001. Abundances of TCRs were expressed as counts per million after normalisation to the total number of TCRs sequenced in each sample. TRAV1-2 paired with TRAJ12, TRAJ20 or TRAJ33 defined MAIT TCRs, while TRAV10 paired with TRAJ18 defined iNKT TCRs. VDJdb, accessed on 1 November 2021, was searched for TCRs annotated for CMV, EBV and SARS-CoV-2, and TCRs annotated for more than one antigen were excluded. Clones were called with MiXCR by TCRdb after fastp trimmed the public reads at Q25, and only in-frame beta chains were retained. Under each unique CDR3 protein, matching rows form one entry showing the most common genes and DNA. The V and J calls follow TCRdb's processing rather than the paper's. The sample table records about 48,000 distinct CDR3 sequences; 7% to 9% of these occur just once. The top ten hold under 6.5% of the sample.

The CDR3 numbers 12 residues from cysteine through phenylalanine. Only the CDR3 DNA stays, 36 bases, in frame from base 1. V is cut by 1 base and J by 8 bases, and the space between the germline ends is 6 bases. CDR1 is given as DFQATT and CDR2 as SNEGSKA, both from the germline V gene (reference sequence). The rearranged chain carries TRBV20-1 and TRBJ1-6, and possibly TRBD1, on 6 matching bases. Source material: whole blood. This receptor was obtained from an adult who was a healthcare worker with PCR-confirmed SARS-CoV-2 infection or an uninfected control (not recorded which). The DNA sequence is given as TGCAGTGCTAGAGGACAGGATTCACCCCTCCACTTT. Its protein reads: CSARGQDSPLHF.